This T cell receptor beta chain was recorded in a study of cytomegalovirus exposure and HLA in healthy donors. General study points: A classifier reportedly called cytomegalovirus status with high sensitivity and specificity. A prior analysis recorded that most TCR beta V segments were productive about 87% or about 30% of the time.

It was with 60 Vbeta and 13 Jbeta primers that the PCR ran. The repertoire was sequenced with immunoSEQ multiplex PCR; TCRdb's copy has only in-frame clones and lacks some. The table has under 200,000 clones, approximately 79% seen once. As concerns this clone: The antigen is undetermined.

The CDR3 sequence is 15 residues long. V shed 0 bases and J 5 bases; nucleotides not matched to a gene: 5. From germline, CDR1 is KGHSH and CDR2 LQKENI. The sequenced material came from PBMCs. The TCR was taken from a man aged 50 to 59 in good health and CMV-seropositive. This chain uses TRBV18 with TRBJ2-5; 8 bases line up with TRBD1. Written as DNA, the CDR3 is TGTGCCAGCTCACCACCCGTCAGGGGGCACGAGACCCAGTACTTC. Amino acid sequence: CASSPPVRGHETQYF.